This is a list of T cell receptor beta chains from one sample in a study of blood T cell repertoires in COVID-19. Generated by immunoSEQ multiplex PCR, the TCRdb table keeps only in-frame clones and is missing some. The sample consists of 200,000 to 250,000 clones, nearly 90% of them appearing once. Sequencing input: PBMCs or T cells enriched from blood (not recorded which). All receptors derive from a man aged 25 to 40 who had been exposed to COVID-19. Both conserved end residues are part of each CDR3. The order of the fields is J gene, D gene, V gene, clone size, CDR3 DNA, CDR3 protein. D genes are given only for firm matches. The size entry is marked missing in some rows and otherwise reads once, few, many or a size class.

TRBJ2-5	TRBD1	TRBV5-4	.	TGTGCCAGCAGCACCAGGACAGGGGGCGAAGAGACCCAGTACTTC	CASSTRTGGEETQYF
TRBJ2-5	.	TRBV7-9	.	TGTGCCAGCAATCCCGGGACAAATATCCAAGAGACCCAGTACTTC	CASNPGTNIQETQYF
TRBJ1-6	.	TRBV6-2/TRBV6-3	.	TGTGCCAGCAGTTACCCGGACACGAACAATTCACCCCTCCACTTT	CASSYPDTNNSPLHF
TRBJ2-6	.	TRBV7-9	once	TGTGCCAGCAGCTTCCCCAGGGGAACGCCTGGGGCCAACGTCCTGACTTTC	CASSFPRGTPGANVLTF
TRBJ1-2	.	TRBV19	.	TGTGCCAGTAGTATACAGTTTGCAGAAAACTATGGCTACACCTTC	CASSIQFAENYGYTF
TRBJ1-1	TRBD1	TRBV5-1	.	TGCGCCAGCAGCTCTGGGACAGGGCCTGAAGCTTTCTTT	CASSSGTGPEAFF
TRBJ2-7	TRBD1	TRBV5-1	.	TGCGCCAGCAGTAAGGCCGGGACAGGGGGCCACGAGCAGTACTTC	CASSKAGTGGHEQYF
TRBJ2-5	TRBD2	TRBV19	few	TGTGCCAGTAAAGGAGCCAGCGGGGGGGCCGAGGAGACCCAGTACTTC	CASKGASGGAEETQYF
TRBJ1-2	.	TRBV25-1	.	TGTGCCAGCAGTGAAGACCAGGGCTACTATGGCTACACCTTC	CASSEDQGYYGYTF
TRBJ2-7	.	TRBV18	.	TGTGCCAGCTCACCTGAGGGTAGCTCAGGCGAGCAGTACTTC	CASSPEGSSGEQYF
TRBJ1-6	.	TRBV3-1/TRBV3-2	.	TGTGCCAGCAGCCAGGGCCCAAATAATTCACCCCTCCACTTT	CASSQGPNNSPLHF
TRBJ2-3	.	TRBV1	.	TGCACCAGCAGCCAGTACCGGGGGGGCCCCAACACCCCACCGGATATTAGGTATACGCAGTATTTT	CTSSQYRGGPNTPPDIRYTQYF
TRBJ2-2	.	TRBV25-1	.	TGTGCCAGCAGTAACAGGGAAACCGGGGAGCTGTTTTTT	CASSNRETGELFF
TRBJ2-2	.	TRBV6-5	.	TGTGCCAGCAGTTATTTAAGAGGGACCGGGGAGCTGTTTTTT	CASSYLRGTGELFF
TRBJ1-5	TRBD1	TRBV7-9	.	TGTGCCAGCAGCTTAGCAGGGGACAGTCAGCCCCAGCATTTT	CASSLAGDSQPQHF
TRBJ1-6	TRBD1	TRBV4-1	.	TGCGCCAGCTCTGACAGGGAGGAATCACCCCTCCACTTT	CASSDREESPLHF
TRBJ2-2	TRBD1	TRBV5-1	.	TGCGCCAGCAGCTTACAGGGGGAGAACACCGGGGAGCTGTTTTTT	CASSLQGENTGELFF
TRBJ2-3	TRBD2	TRBV7-2	.	TGTGCCAGCAGCTCGCAGCGGGGGGTTACAGATACGCAGTATTTT	CASSSQRGVTDTQYF
TRBJ2-3	.	TRBV12-5	.	TGTGCTAGTGGTTTGGTACGCACCCAGGGGACGCAGTATTTT	CASGLVRTQGTQYF
TRBJ2-7	TRBD1	TRBV7-2	.	TGTGCCAGCAGCTTTCTTCCGGGACAGGTAACCTACGAGCAGTACTTC	CASSFLPGQVTYEQYF
TRBJ2-2	TRBD1	TRBV29-1	.	TGCAGCGTTGCTCGGACAGGGGGCCTCACCGGGGAGCTGTTTTTT	CSVARTGGLTGELFF
TRBJ2-2	TRBD2	TRBV25-1	.	TGTGCCAGCAGCGCCTTACTAGCGGGGGGGCAGGGCACCGGGGAGCTGTTTTTT	CASSALLAGGQGTGELFF
TRBJ2-1	.	TRBV5-4	.	TGTGCCAGCAGCTTGGTGTTAGGTCCGGTAGCAAACAATGAGCAGTTCTTC	CASSLVLGPVANNEQFF
TRBJ2-5	.	TRBV11-2	.	TGTGCCAGCAGCTGGAGGGGGGGCGGGCCGGAGACCCAGTACTTC	CASSWRGGGPETQYF
TRBJ2-1	TRBD1	TRBV14	.	TGTGCCAGCAGCCAAGGACAGGGGTTGAGGAACAATGAGCAGTTCTTC	CASSQGQGLRNNEQFF
TRBJ1-5	TRBD1	TRBV6-2/TRBV6-3	.	TGTGCCAGCAGTTACTCCAACGCAGGGGGCGCGGGCTTTGGCCAGCCCCAGCATTTT	CASSYSNAGGAGFGQPQHF
TRBJ2-2	.	TRBV9	.	TGTGCCAGCAGCGTAGCTGTCGGGGAGCTGTTTTTT	CASSVAVGELFF
TRBJ1-3	.	TRBV3-1/TRBV3-2	once	TGTGCCAGCAGCCAAGACAGGCGGGGCAACACCATATATTTT	CASSQDRRGNTIYF
TRBJ2-2	.	TRBV2	.	TGTGCCAGCAGTGAAGGACAGGTTAGCACCGGGGAGCTGTTTTTT	CASSEGQVSTGELFF
TRBJ2-7	TRBD1	TRBV18	once	TGTGCCAGCTCACCCTACAGGGGTCGGTACGAGCAGTACTTC	CASSPYRGRYEQYF
TRBJ1-2	TRBD1	TRBV25-1	.	TGTGCCAGCACCCCTAGGGACAGGGATACTAACTATGGCTACACCTTC	CASTPRDRDTNYGYTF
TRBJ1-6	.	TRBV25-1	.	TGTGCCAGCAGTGACCACCGCAGGGGCAAGGATTCACCCCTCCACTTT	CASSDHRRGKDSPLHF
TRBJ1-4	.	TRBV5-1	.	TGCGCCAGCAGCTTTGGACAGTATAATGAAAAACTGTTTTTT	CASSFGQYNEKLFF
TRBJ2-7	TRBD2	TRBV9	.	TGTGCCAGCAGCGTCCATGGGGCTAGCGGGGGGACCTCCTACGAGCAGTACTTC	CASSVHGASGGTSYEQYF
TRBJ1-5	.	TRBV12-3/TRBV12-4	.	TGTGCCAGCAGTTTAACAGAAAATCAGCCCCAGCATTTT	CASSLTENQPQHF
TRBJ2-2	TRBD2	TRBV7-2	.	TGTGCCAGCAGCCTGCGAGCGGGGGACGGGGAGCTGTTTTTT	CASSLRAGDGELFF
TRBJ2-2	.	TRBV28	once	TGTGCCAGCAGTCCAAACGGCGGACTGGACGGGGAGCTGTTTTTT	CASSPNGGLDGELFF
TRBJ2-1	.	TRBV30	once	TGTGCCTGGAGCGGGAATGAGCAGTTCTTC	CAWSGNEQFF
TRBJ2-7	.	TRBV6-2/TRBV6-3	.	TGTGCCAGCAGTTACTCCCGACATTACGGCTCCTACGAGCAGTACTTC	CASSYSRHYGSYEQYF
TRBJ2-3	TRBD2	TRBV7-7	.	TGTGCCAGCAGCCCTCTCCGGACTTTAGGAGGAGCGGGGGTGGCAGATACGCAGTATTTT	CASSPLRTLGGAGVADTQYF
TRBJ1-5	.	TRBV19	.	TGTGCCAGTAGTATTATTTGGGGAGGGGGTCAGCCCCAGCATTTT	CASSIIWGGGQPQHF
TRBJ2-3	TRBD2	TRBV2	.	TGTGCCAGCAGTTCCCCCGGGACTAGCGGGGGAACTTCTAGCACAGATACGCAGTATTTT	CASSSPGTSGGTSSTDTQYF
TRBJ1-2	.	TRBV19	.	TGTGCCAGTAGTACGTACAACAAAGCTAACTATGGCTACACCTTC	CASSTYNKANYGYTF
TRBJ2-1	TRBD2	TRBV11-1	.	TGTGCCAGCAGCTCTAGCGGGGGGCCCTACAATGAGCAGTTCTTC	CASSSSGGPYNEQFF
TRBJ1-2	.	TRBV6-1	.	TGTGCCAGCAGTGAGGGAGGGAGGGATGGCTACACCTTC	CASSEGGRDGYTF
TRBJ1-2	TRBD1	TRBV6-1	.	TGTGCCAGCAGTGACAGACAGGGGGCTGGCGGCTACACCTTC	CASSDRQGAGGYTF